This T cell receptor (beta chain) was identified during a study of T cells in localized non-small cell lung cancer. General study points: There were a median around 53 of the top 100 tumor clones appearing in adjacent lung.

About this clone itself: Its antigen is not known.

Method: immunoSEQ multiplex PCR; TCRdb's copy keeps in-frame clones and lacks some. Of more than 15,000 clones detected, around 84% appear once; the ten largest clones hold around 23%. The length of the CDR3 is 13 residues. Trimming shortened V by 1 base and J by 6 bases, and 10 bases separated the two germline ends. Per the germline V gene, CDR1 is SGHAT and CDR2 is FQNNGV. Material: peripheral blood, obtained before any cancer treatment. This receptor was identified in a male donor older than 55 with stage I lung adenocarcinoma. The V and J genes are TRBV11-2 and TRBJ2-7; D may be TRBD2 (5 bases). CDR3 DNA: TGTGCCAGCAGCTTAGCTCCGGGGAGCGAGCAGTACTTC. This encodes CASSLAPGSEQYF. The complete variable domain, with remaining parts taken from reference TRBV11-2 and TRBJ2-7, reads EAGVAQSPRYKIIEKRQSVAFWCNPISGHATLYWYQQILGQGPKLLIQFQNNGVVDDSQLPKDRFSAERLKGVDSTLKIQPAKLEDSAVYLCASSLAPGSEQYFGPGTRLTVT.